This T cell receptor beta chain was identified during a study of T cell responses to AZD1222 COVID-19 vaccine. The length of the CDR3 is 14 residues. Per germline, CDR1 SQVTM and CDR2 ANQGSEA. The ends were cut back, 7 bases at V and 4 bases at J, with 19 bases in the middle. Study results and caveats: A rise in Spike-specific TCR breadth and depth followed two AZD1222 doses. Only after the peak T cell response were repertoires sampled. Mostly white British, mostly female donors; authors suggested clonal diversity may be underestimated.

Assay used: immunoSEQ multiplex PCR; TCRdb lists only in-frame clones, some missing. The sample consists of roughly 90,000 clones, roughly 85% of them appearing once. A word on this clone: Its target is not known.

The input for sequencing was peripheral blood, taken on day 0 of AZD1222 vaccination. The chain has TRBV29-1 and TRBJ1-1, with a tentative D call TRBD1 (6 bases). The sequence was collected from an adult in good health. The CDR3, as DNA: TGCAGCGCCGGGGACACCCCCCCGCTCACTGAAGCTTTCTTT. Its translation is CSAGDTPPLTEAFF.